A selection of T cell receptor beta chains follows, all from one sample in a study of blood T cell repertoires in COVID-19. TCRdb's copy holds only in-frame clones and misses some; the assay was immunoSEQ multiplex PCR. The table shows under 50,000 clones, with approximately 84% occurring only once. The sequenced sample consisted of peripheral blood. The source is a man in his fifties with active COVID-19. Both conserved end residues are part of each CDR3. Each record gives: D gene, J gene, clone size, V gene, CDR3 protein, CDR3 DNA. D genes are given only for firm matches. Clone size is not always given. Where it is, it says once, few, many or a class for expanded clones.

D gene: TRBD1
J gene: TRBJ1-1
clone size: once
V gene: TRBV5-6
CDR3 protein: CASSLGDRALNTEAFF
CDR3 DNA: TGTGCCAGCAGCTTGGGGGACAGGGCACTGAACACTGAAGCTTTCTTT

D gene: .
J gene: TRBJ1-3
clone size: .
V gene: TRBV12-3/TRBV12-4
CDR3 protein: CASRYGNTIYF
CDR3 DNA: TGTGCCAGCAGATATGGAAACACCATATATTTT

D gene: TRBD2
J gene: TRBJ2-1
clone size: few
V gene: TRBV7-8
CDR3 protein: CASSLEIAGNEQFF
CDR3 DNA: TGTGCCAGCAGCTTAGAAATAGCGGGGAATGAGCAGTTCTTC

D gene: TRBD2
J gene: TRBJ2-5
clone size: .
V gene: TRBV28
CDR3 protein: CASSGLAGGETQYF
CDR3 DNA: TGTGCCAGCAGTGGACTAGCGGGGGGGGAGACCCAGTACTTC

D gene: .
J gene: TRBJ1-5
clone size: .
V gene: TRBV9
CDR3 protein: CASSLGDTGPVQAQHF
CDR3 DNA: TGTGCCAGCAGCCTAGGGGACACTGGCCCCGTTCAGGCCCAGCATTTT

D gene: .
J gene: TRBJ1-5
clone size: .
V gene: TRBV6-6
CDR3 protein: CASSHRRQVTDNQPQHF
CDR3 DNA: TGTGCCAGCAGTCACCGCCGACAGGTCACGGATAATCAGCCCCAGCATTTT

D gene: TRBD1
J gene: TRBJ1-2
clone size: .
V gene: TRBV2
CDR3 protein: CASSEAQTGNYGYTF
CDR3 DNA: TGTGCCAGCAGTGAAGCGCAGACAGGGAACTATGGCTACACCTTC

D gene: TRBD2
J gene: TRBJ2-3
clone size: .
V gene: TRBV5-1
CDR3 protein: CASSPSGAFSTDTQYF
CDR3 DNA: TGCGCCAGCAGCCCTAGCGGGGCCTTTAGCACAGATACGCAGTATTTT

D gene: TRBD1
J gene: TRBJ2-1
clone size: .
V gene: TRBV2
CDR3 protein: CASSASTGGSGEQFF
CDR3 DNA: TGTGCCAGCAGTGCTTCGACAGGGGGCTCAGGTGAGCAGTTCTTC

D gene: TRBD1
J gene: TRBJ2-1
clone size: few
V gene: TRBV11-3
CDR3 protein: CASSSGQGYYNEQFF
CDR3 DNA: TGTGCCAGCAGCTCGGGACAGGGTTACTACAATGAGCAGTTCTTC

D gene: TRBD1
J gene: TRBJ2-2
clone size: .
V gene: TRBV19
CDR3 protein: CASRSQGAEGELFF
CDR3 DNA: TGTGCCAGTAGAAGTCAGGGGGCGGAAGGGGAGCTGTTTTTT

D gene: .
J gene: TRBJ2-2
clone size: .
V gene: TRBV5-4
CDR3 protein: CASSLGRGTGELFF
CDR3 DNA: TGTGCCAGCAGCTTGGGCAGGGGCACCGGGGAGCTGTTTTTT

D gene: .
J gene: TRBJ1-2
clone size: .
V gene: TRBV28
CDR3 protein: CASSFPFGYTF
CDR3 DNA: TGTGCCAGCAGTTTCCCGTTTGGCTACACCTTC

D gene: TRBD2
J gene: TRBJ2-5
clone size: .
V gene: TRBV5-4
CDR3 protein: CASKIGGSANGRETQYF
CDR3 DNA: TGTGCCAGCAAAATTGGGGGGTCTGCCAACGGGAGGGAGACCCAGTACTTC

D gene: TRBD1
J gene: TRBJ2-1
clone size: few
V gene: TRBV9
CDR3 protein: CASSVVQGAKDEQFF
CDR3 DNA: TGTGCCAGCAGCGTAGTACAGGGGGCTAAGGATGAGCAGTTCTTC

D gene: TRBD1
J gene: TRBJ2-5
clone size: .
V gene: TRBV11-2
CDR3 protein: CASSPGQQETQYF
CDR3 DNA: TGTGCCAGCAGCCCGGGACAGCAAGAGACCCAGTACTTC

D gene: .
J gene: TRBJ1-6
clone size: .
V gene: TRBV20-1
CDR3 protein: CSAPLGSPLHF
CDR3 DNA: TGCAGTGCCCCCCTCGGTTCACCCCTCCACTTT

D gene: TRBD1
J gene: TRBJ2-4
clone size: .
V gene: TRBV2
CDR3 protein: CASRGIDRGYGRAKNIQYF
CDR3 DNA: TGTGCCAGCAGGGGGATCGACAGGGGGTACGGTCGAGCCAAAAACATTCAGTACTTC

D gene: TRBD2
J gene: TRBJ2-1
clone size: once
V gene: TRBV5-1
CDR3 protein: CASSLGAGSRYNEQFF
CDR3 DNA: TGCGCCAGCAGCCTAGGAGCGGGGAGTCGCTACAATGAGCAGTTCTTC

D gene: TRBD1
J gene: TRBJ2-1
clone size: .
V gene: TRBV9
CDR3 protein: CASSPRQGSYNEQFF
CDR3 DNA: TGTGCCAGCAGCCCCCGACAGGGATCCTACAATGAGCAGTTCTTC

D gene: .
J gene: TRBJ2-2
clone size: .
V gene: TRBV4-3
CDR3 protein: CASSQHLATNTGELFF
CDR3 DNA: TGCGCCAGCAGCCAACACCTAGCCACGAACACCGGGGAGCTGTTTTTT

D gene: TRBD1
J gene: TRBJ1-1
clone size: .
V gene: TRBV9
CDR3 protein: CASSVAGGLNTEAFF
CDR3 DNA: TGTGCCAGCAGCGTTGCAGGGGGACTGAACACTGAAGCTTTCTTT

D gene: .
J gene: TRBJ1-3
clone size: few
V gene: TRBV5-1
CDR3 protein: CASSLDDNSGNTIYF
CDR3 DNA: TGCGCCAGCAGCTTAGATGACAACTCTGGAAACACCATATATTTT

D gene: TRBD1
J gene: TRBJ2-7
clone size: .
V gene: TRBV5-1
CDR3 protein: CASSPGQGWEQYF
CDR3 DNA: TGCGCCAGCAGCCCCGGACAGGGATGGGAGCAGTACTTC

D gene: TRBD1
J gene: TRBJ2-3
clone size: .
V gene: TRBV5-3
CDR3 protein: CARSPGQGSTQYF
CDR3 DNA: TGTGCCAGAAGCCCCGGACAGGGTAGTACGCAGTATTTT

D gene: .
J gene: TRBJ2-3
clone size: .
V gene: TRBV18
CDR3 protein: CASSQTELGTDTQYF
CDR3 DNA: TGTGCCAGCTCACAGACCGAACTAGGCACAGATACGCAGTATTTT

D gene: .
J gene: TRBJ1-2
clone size: .
V gene: TRBV28
CDR3 protein: CASSLQGYGYTF
CDR3 DNA: TGTGCCAGCAGTTTACAGGGCTATGGCTACACCTTC

D gene: TRBD2
J gene: TRBJ2-4
clone size: .
V gene: TRBV2
CDR3 protein: CASSEAHLAGASIQYF
CDR3 DNA: TGTGCCAGCAGTGAAGCGCATCTAGCGGGGGCCAGCATTCAGTACTTC

D gene: .
J gene: TRBJ1-2
clone size: .
V gene: TRBV7-2
CDR3 protein: CASSLGTDSYGYTF
CDR3 DNA: TGTGCCAGCAGCTTAGGGACAGATAGTTATGGCTACACCTTC

D gene: TRBD1
J gene: TRBJ2-3
clone size: few
V gene: TRBV7-9
CDR3 protein: CASSPGTGGADTQYF
CDR3 DNA: TGTGCCAGCAGCCCCGGGACAGGGGGCGCAGATACGCAGTATTTT